The 9 T cell receptor beta chains given below trace back to one sample, sequenced in a study of immune cell composition in non-small cell lung cancer. Normal lung was sampled as far from the tumour as possible, at least 3 cm. Data came from immunoSEQ multiplex PCR; TCRdb stores just in-frame clones and leaves some out. The sample shows 8,900 or so clones, 67% of them seen only once. Sequences were obtained from non-adjacent lung tissue. The receptor set was obtained from a human donor with non-small cell lung cancer.

This chain's CDR3 is CASRNTGRNSPLHF. CDR3 nucleotide sequence: TGTGCCAGCAGGAATACAGGGCGTAATTCACCCCTCCACTTT. The J gene is TRBJ1-6, the V gene TRBV6-1; a possible D gene is TRBD1 (6 bases). Germline loops: CDR1 MNHNS, CDR2 SASEGT. The CDR3 is 14 amino acids. V lost 6 bases and J 6 bases, leaving 12 bases between the germline ends.

This clone was counted once. The V and J genes are TRBV6-1 and TRBJ2-7; D is unresolved. The CDR3 is 12 residues long. Trimming shortened V by 5 bases and J by 2 bases, and 7 bases separated the two germline ends. The germline CDR1 and CDR2 sequences are MNHNS and SASEGT. As DNA, the CDR3 is TGTGCCAGCAGTACAGCCCCCTACGAGCAGTACTTC. It codes for CASSTAPYEQYF.

A few counts support this clone. The CDR3 protein is CASSLWGQGKADTQYF. Here the CDR3 DNA reads TGTGCCAGCAGCTTGTGGGGACAGGGGAAGGCAGATACGCAGTATTTT. The chain joins TRBV7-2 to TRBJ2-3; 10 bases map to TRBD1. Germline V gives CDR1 SGHTA, CDR2 FQGNSA. Trimming took 3 bases from V and 4 from J; bases not matched to a gene: 7. The CDR3 totals 16 residues.

The chain links TRBV7-2 to TRBJ2-3; TRBD1 aligns across 10 bases. Germline CDR1 SGHTA, CDR2 FQGNSA. The CDR3 is 16 amino acids. J lost 3 bases, V lost 5 bases, and 8 bases had no gene match. CDR3 sequence (DNA): TGTGCCAGCAGCAGCAGGACAGGGGGTGGGACAGATACGCAGTATTTT. As protein: CASSSRTGGGTDTQYF.

V and J are TRBV4-1 and TRBJ1-4; TRBD1 agrees at 8 bases. Germline V CDR1 and CDR2: MGHRA, YSYEKL. The CDR3 covers 17 residues. With V trimmed by 2 bases and J by 3 bases, 8 bases remained unmatched. The CDR3, as DNA: TGCGCCAGCAGCCAACCGTCCAGGGGGCTGGCTAATGAAAAACTGTTTTTT. Encoded protein: CASSQPSRGLANEKLFF.

The J gene is TRBJ1-4, the V gene TRBV4-3; 7 positions match TRBD1. Looked up from germline, CDR1 is LGHNA and CDR2 is YSLEER. The CDR3 contains 15 residues. J gave up 5 bases and V 0 bases, and 3 bases lay outside the gene matches. CDR3 in amino acids: CASSQDAGQNEKLFF. DNA for the CDR3: TGCGCCAGCAGCCAAGATGCGGGACAGAATGAAAAACTGTTTTTT.

The gene calls are TRBV10-1 and TRBJ2-1, with a tentative D call TRBD2 (6 bases). The germline V gene has CDR1 WNHNN and CDR2 SYGVQD (reference sequence). V lost 3 bases and J lost 0, with 9 bases in between. This CDR3 spans 15 amino acids. DNA of the CDR3: TGCGCCAGCAGTGATGCGGGAAGCTCCTACAATGAGCAGTTCTTC. Translation gives CASSDAGSSYNEQFF.

This clone is judged large. The chain uses TRBV6-5 and TRBJ2-7, with TRBD1 identical over 8 bases. The CDR3 runs 14 residues. Germline trimming cut 6 bases from V and 6 bases from J; bases unmatched to any gene: 10. Germline values: CDR1 MNHEY, CDR2 SVGAGI. The CDR3 sequence is CASRIMDRVGEQYF. The CDR3, as DNA: TGTGCCAGCAGGATTATGGACAGGGTGGGCGAGCAGTACTTC.

The chain recombines TRBV7-2 with TRBJ2-5, with a possible D match to TRBD2 (5 bases). CDR1 is SGHTA and CDR2 is FQGNSA in the germline V gene. The CDR3 is 14 residues long. Between the trimmed V and J ends, which lost 5 bases and 2 bases, there was a span of 12 bases. The CDR3 here is CASSVKRIQETQYF. DNA of the CDR3: TGTGCCAGCAGCGTAAAGCGGATACAAGAGACCCAGTACTTC.